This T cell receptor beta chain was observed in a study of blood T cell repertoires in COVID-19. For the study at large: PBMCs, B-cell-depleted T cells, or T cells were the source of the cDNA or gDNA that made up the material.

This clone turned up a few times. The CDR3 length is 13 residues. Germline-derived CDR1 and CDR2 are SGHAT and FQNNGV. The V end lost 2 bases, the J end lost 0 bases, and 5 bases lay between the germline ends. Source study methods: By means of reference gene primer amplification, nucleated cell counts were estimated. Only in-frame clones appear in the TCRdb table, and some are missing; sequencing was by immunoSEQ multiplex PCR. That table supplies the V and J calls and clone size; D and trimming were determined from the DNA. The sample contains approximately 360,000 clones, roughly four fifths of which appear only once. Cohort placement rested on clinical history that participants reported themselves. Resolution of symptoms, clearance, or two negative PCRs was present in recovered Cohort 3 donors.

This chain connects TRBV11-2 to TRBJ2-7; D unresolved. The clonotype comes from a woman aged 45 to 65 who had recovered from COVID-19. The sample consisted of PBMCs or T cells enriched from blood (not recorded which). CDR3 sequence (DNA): TGTGCCAGCAGCTTACCTAGCTCCTACGAGCAGTACTTC. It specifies CASSLPSSYEQYF.